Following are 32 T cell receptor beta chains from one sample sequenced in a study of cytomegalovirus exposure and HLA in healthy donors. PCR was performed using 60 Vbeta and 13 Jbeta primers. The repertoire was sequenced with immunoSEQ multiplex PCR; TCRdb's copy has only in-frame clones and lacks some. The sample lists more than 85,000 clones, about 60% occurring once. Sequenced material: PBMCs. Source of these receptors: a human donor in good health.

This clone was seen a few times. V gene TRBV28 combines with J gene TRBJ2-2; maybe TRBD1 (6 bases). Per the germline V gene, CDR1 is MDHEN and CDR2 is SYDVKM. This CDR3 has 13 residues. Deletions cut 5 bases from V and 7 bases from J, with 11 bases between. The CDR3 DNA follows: TGTGCCAGCAGTGAGGACAGATACGGGGAGCTGTTTTTT. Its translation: CASSEDRYGELFF.

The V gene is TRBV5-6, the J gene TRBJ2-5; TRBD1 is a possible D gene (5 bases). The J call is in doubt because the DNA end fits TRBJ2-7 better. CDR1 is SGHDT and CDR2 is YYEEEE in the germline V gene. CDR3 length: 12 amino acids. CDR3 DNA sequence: TGTGCCAGCAGCTTTAGGGGCTACGAGCAGTACTTC. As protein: CASSFRGYEQYF.

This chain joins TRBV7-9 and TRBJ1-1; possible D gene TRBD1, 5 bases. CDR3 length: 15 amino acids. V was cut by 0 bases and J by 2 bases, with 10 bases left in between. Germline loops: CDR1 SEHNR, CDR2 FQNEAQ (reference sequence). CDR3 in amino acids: CASSLAGGTNTEAFF. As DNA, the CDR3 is TGTGCCAGCAGCTTAGCCGGCGGGACTAACACTGAAGCTTTCTTT.

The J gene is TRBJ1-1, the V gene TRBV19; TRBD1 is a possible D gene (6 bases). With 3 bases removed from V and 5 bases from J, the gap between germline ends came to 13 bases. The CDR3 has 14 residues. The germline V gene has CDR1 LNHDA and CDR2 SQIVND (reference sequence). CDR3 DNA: TGTGCCAGTAGTATCTCCCAGAGGGGGACTGAAGCTTTCTTT. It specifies CASSISQRGTEAFF.

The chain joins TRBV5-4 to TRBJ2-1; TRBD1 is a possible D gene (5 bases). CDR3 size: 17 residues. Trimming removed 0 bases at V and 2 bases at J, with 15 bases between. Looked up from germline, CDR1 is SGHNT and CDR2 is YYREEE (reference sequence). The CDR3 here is CASSLADLGQAYNEQFF. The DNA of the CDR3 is TGTGCCAGCAGCTTGGCGGATCTGGGGCAGGCCTACAATGAGCAGTTCTTC.

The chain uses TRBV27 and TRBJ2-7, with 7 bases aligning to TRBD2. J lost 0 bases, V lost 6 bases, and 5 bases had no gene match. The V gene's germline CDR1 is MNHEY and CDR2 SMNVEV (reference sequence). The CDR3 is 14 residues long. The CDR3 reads CASRSLASSYEQYF. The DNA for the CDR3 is TGTGCCAGCAGATCACTAGCGAGCTCCTACGAGCAGTACTTC.

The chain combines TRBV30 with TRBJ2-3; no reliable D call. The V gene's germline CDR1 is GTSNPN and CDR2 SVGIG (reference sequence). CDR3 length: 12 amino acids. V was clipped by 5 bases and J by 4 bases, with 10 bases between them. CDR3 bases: TGTGCCTGGGCTCGGTATTCAGATACGCAGTATTTT. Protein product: CAWARYSDTQYF.

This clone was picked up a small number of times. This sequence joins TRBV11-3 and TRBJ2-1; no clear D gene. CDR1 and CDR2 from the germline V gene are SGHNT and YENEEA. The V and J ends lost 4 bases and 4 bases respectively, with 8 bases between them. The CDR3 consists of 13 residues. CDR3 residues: CASSSSRYNEQFF. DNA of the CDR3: TGTGCCAGCAGCTCGTCGCGGTACAATGAGCAGTTCTTC.

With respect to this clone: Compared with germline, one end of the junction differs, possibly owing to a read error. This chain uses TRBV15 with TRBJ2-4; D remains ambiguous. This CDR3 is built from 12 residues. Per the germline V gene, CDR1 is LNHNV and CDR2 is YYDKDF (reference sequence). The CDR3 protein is CATSRDWNSQYF. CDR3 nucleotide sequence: TGTGCCACCAGCAGAGATTGGAACAGTCAGTACTTC.

CDR3 in DNA: TGTGCCAGCGAACTCTCTGGGGCCAACGTCCTGACTTTC. Its translation: CASELSGANVLTF. The chain has TRBV7-2 and TRBJ2-6, with unresolved D. Trimming took 8 bases from V and 0 from J, leaving 5 bases between them. CDR1 and CDR2 (germline): SGHTA, FQGNSA. The CDR3 has 13 amino acids.

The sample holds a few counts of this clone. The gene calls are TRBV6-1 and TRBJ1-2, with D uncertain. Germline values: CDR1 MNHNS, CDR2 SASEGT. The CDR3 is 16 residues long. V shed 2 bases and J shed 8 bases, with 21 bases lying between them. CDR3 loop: CASSEPITPGRGGYTF. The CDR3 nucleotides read TGTGCCAGCAGTGAACCAATAACCCCGGGGAGAGGGGGCTACACCTTC.

DNA of the CDR3: TGTGCCAGCAGCCGGGACAGTTTAAGCACAGATACGCAGTATTTT. Translating gives CASSRDSLSTDTQYF. This chain connects TRBV7-9 to TRBJ2-3; 7 bases match TRBD1. Germline CDR1 reads SEHNR; CDR2 reads FQNEAQ (reference sequence). CDR3 length: 15 amino acids. Trimming at V came to 5 bases and at J to 0 bases, leaving 5 bases not matched to a gene. Based on the CDR3 plus reference TRBV7-9 and TRBJ2-3, the full variable domain is DTGVSQNPRHKITKRGQNVTFRCDPISEHNRLYWYRQTLGQGPEFLTYFQNEAQLEKSRLLSDRFSAERPKGSFSTLEIQRTEQGDSAMYLCASSRDSLSTDTQYFGPGTRLTVL.

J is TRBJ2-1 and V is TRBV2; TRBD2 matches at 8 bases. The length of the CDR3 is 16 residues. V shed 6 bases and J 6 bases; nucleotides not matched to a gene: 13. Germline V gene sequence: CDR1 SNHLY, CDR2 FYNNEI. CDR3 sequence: CASSQSGSGRGNEQFF. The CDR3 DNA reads TGTGCCAGCAGCCAGAGCGGGAGTGGGAGGGGCAATGAGCAGTTCTTC.

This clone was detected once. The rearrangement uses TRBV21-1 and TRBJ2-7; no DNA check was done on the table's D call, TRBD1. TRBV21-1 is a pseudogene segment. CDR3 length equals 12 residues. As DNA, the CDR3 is TGTGCCAGGAAAACAGGGGTCTACGAGCAGTACTTC. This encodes CARKTGVYEQYF.

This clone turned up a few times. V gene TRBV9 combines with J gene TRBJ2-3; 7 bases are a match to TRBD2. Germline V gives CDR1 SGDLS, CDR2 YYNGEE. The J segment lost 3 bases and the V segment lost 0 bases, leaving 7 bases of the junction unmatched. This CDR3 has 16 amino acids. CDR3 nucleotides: TGTGCCAGCAGCGTAGACAGGCTAGCGGAAACAGATACGCAGTATTTT. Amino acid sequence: CASSVDRLAETDTQYF.

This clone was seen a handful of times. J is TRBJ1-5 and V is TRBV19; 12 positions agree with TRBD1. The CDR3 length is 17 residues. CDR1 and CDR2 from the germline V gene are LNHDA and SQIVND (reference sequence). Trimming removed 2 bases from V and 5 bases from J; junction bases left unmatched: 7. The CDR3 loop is CASSIQVGTGGDQPQHF. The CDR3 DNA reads TGTGCCAGTAGTATACAAGTCGGGACAGGGGGCGATCAGCCCCAGCATTTT.

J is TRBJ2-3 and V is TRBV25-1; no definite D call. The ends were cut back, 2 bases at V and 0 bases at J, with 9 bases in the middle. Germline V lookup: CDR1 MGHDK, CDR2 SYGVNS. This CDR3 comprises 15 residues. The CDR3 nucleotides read TGTGCCAGCAGTGAACAAGAGATTAGCACAGATACGCAGTATTTT. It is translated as CASSEQEISTDTQYF.

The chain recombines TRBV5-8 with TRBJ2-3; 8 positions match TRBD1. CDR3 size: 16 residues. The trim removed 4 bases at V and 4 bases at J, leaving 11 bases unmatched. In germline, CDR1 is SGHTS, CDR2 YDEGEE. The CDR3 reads CASSPGTGLIPDTQYF. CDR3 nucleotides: TGTGCCAGCAGCCCAGGGACAGGTTTGATCCCAGATACGCAGTATTTT.

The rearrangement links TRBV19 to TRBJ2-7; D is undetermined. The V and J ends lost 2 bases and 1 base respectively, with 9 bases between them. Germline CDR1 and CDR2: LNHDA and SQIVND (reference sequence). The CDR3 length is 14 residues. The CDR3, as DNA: TGTGCCAGTAGTATAACGCGGCAGTCCTACGAGCAGTACTTC. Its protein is CASSITRQSYEQYF.

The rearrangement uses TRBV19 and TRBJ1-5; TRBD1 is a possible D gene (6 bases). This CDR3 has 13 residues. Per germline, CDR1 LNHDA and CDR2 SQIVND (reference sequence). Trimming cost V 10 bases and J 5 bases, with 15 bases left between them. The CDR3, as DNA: TGTGCCACCTCAGGGGTGAGTGATCAGCCCCAGCATTTT. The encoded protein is CATSGVSDQPQHF.

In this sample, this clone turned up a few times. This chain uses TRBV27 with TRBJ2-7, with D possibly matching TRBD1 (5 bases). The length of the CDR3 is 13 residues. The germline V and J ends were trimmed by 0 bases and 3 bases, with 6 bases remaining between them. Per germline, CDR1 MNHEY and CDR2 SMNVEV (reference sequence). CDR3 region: CASSLSDSYEQYF. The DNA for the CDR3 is TGTGCCAGCAGTTTATCCGACAGCTACGAGCAGTACTTC.

As DNA, the CDR3 is TGCGCCAGCAGCTTGACAGTCACAGATGAAAAACTGTTTTTT. Residues: CASSLTVTDEKLFF. V is TRBV5-1 and J is TRBJ1-4; no firm D call. CDR3 length: 14 amino acids. V was pared by 1 base and J by 6 bases, with 10 bases between. Germline CDR1 reads SGHRS; CDR2 reads YFSETQ. The full variable domain, rest sourced from reference TRBV5-1 and TRBJ1-4, is KAGVTQTPRYLIKTRGQQVTLSCSPISGHRSVSWYQQTPGQGLQFLFEYFSETQRNKGNFPGRFSGRQFSNSRSEMNVSTLELGDSALYLCASSLTVTDEKLFFGSGTQLSVL.

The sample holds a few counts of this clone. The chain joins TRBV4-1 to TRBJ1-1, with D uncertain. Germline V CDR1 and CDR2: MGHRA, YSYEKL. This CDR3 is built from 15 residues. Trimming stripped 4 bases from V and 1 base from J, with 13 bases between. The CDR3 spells CASSPPSPRNTEAFF. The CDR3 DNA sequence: TGCGCCAGCAGCCCCCCCTCACCGAGGAACACTGAAGCTTTCTTT.

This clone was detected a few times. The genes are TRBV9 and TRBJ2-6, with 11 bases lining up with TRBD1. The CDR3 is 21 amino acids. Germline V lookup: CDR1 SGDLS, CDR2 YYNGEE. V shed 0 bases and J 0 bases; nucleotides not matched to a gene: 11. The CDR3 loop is CASSVAQGRGQGGSGANVLTF. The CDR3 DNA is TGTGCCAGCAGCGTAGCTCAGGGGCGGGGACAGGGGGGCTCTGGGGCCAACGTCCTGACTTTC.

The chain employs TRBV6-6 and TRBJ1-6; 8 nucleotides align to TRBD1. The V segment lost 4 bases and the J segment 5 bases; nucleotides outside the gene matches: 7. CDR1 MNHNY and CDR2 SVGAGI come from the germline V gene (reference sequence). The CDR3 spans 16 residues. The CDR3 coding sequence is TGTGCCAGCAGTTTCATACGACAGGGGAATAATTCACCCCTCCACTTT. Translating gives CASSFIRQGNNSPLHF.

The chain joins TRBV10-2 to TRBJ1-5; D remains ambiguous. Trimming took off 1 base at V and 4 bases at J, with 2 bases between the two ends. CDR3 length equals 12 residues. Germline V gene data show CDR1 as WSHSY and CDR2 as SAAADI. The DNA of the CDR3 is TGCGCCAGCAGTGAGTTAAATCAGCCCCAGCATTTT. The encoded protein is CASSELNQPQHF.

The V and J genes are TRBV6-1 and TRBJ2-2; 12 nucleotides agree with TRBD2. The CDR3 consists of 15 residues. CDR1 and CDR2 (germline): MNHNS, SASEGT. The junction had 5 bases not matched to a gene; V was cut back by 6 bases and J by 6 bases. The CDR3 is CASRLTSGSAGELFF. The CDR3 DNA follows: TGTGCCAGCAGACTGACTAGCGGGAGCGCCGGGGAGCTGTTTTTT.

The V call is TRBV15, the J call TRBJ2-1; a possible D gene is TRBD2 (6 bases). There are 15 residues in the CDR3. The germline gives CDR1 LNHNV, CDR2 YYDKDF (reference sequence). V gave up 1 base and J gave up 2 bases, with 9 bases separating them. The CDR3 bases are TGTGCCACCAGCAGAGGCGGGATCACCTACAATGAGCAGTTCTTC. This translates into CATSRGGITYNEQFF.

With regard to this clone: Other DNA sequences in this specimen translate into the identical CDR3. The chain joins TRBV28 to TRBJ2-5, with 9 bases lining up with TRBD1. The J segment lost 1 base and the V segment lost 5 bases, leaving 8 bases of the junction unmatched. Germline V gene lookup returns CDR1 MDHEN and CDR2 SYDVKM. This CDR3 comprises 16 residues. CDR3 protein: CASSTPGQGRQETQYF. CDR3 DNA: TGTGCCAGCAGTACACCGGGACAGGGACGCCAAGAGACCCAGTACTTC.

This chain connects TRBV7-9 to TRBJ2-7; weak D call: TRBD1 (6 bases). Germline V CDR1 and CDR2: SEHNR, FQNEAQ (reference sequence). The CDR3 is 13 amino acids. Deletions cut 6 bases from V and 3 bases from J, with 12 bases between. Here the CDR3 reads CASRYSQGYEQYF. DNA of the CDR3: TGTGCCAGCAGGTATTCACAGGGCTACGAGCAGTACTTC.

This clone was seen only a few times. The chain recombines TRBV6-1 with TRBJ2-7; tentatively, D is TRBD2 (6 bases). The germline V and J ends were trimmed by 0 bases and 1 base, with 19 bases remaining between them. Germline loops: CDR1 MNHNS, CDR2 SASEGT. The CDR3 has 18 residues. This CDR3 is CASSEAWGDGLSSYEQYF. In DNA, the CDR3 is TGTGCCAGCAGTGAAGCTTGGGGGGACGGACTATCATCCTACGAGCAGTACTTC.

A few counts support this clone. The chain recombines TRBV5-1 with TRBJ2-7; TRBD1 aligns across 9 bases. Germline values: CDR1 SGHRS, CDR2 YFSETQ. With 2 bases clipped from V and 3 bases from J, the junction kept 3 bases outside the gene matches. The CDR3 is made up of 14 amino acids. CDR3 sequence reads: CASSLDRGIYEQYF. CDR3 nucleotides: TGCGCCAGCAGCTTAGACAGGGGGATCTACGAGCAGTACTTC. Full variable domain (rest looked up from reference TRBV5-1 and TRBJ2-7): KAGVTQTPRYLIKTRGQQVTLSCSPISGHRSVSWYQQTPGQGLQFLFEYFSETQRNKGNFPGRFSGRQFSNSRSEMNVSTLELGDSALYLCASSLDRGIYEQYFGPGTRLTVT.